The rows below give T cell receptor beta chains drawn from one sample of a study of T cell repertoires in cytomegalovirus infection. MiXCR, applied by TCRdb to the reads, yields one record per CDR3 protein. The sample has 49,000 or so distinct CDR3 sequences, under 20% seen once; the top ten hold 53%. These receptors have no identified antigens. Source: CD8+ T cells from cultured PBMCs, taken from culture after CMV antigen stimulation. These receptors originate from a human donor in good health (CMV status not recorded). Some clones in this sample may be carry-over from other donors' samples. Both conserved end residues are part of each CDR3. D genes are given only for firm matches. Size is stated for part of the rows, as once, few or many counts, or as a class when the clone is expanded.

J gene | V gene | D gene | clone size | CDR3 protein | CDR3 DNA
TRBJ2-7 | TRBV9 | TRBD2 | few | CASSVAPAGYYEQYF | TGTGCCAGCAGCGTGGCCCCAGCGGGGTACTACGAGCAGTACTTC
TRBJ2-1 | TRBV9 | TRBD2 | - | CASSVAGTNYNEQFF | TGTGCCAGCAGCGTAGCCGGGACTAACTACAATGAGCAGTTCTTC
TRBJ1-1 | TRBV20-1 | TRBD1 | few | CSARGTGMGTEAFF | TGCAGTGCTAGAGGGACAGGGATGGGGACTGAAGCTTTCTTT
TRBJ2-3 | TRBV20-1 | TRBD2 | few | CSARDVFGLADTDTQYF | TGCAGTGCTAGAGATGTTTTTGGACTAGCGGACACAGATACGCAGTATTTT
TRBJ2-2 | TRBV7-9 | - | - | CASSPPLTDTGELFF | TGTGCCAGCAGCCCTCCTCTAACCGACACCGGGGAGCTGTTTTTT
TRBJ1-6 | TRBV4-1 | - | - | CASSQDHSDYNSPLHF | TGCGCCAGCAGCCAAGATCATTCGGATTATAATTCACCCCTCCACTTT
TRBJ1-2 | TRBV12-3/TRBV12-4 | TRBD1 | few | CASSSQDRDANYGYTF | TGTGCCAGCAGTTCCCAGGACAGGGACGCTAACTATGGCTACACCTTC
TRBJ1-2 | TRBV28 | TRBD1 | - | CASSPGQVLYGYTF | TGTGCCAGCAGTCCCGGACAGGTCCTCTATGGCTACACCTTC
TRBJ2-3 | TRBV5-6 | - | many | CASMGRGRTDTQYF | TGTGCCAGCATGGGCCGGGGGCGCACAGATACGCAGTATTTT
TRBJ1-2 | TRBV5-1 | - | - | CASSWRMAGHYGYTF | TGCGCCAGCAGCTGGAGGATGGCCGGCCACTATGGCTACACCTTC
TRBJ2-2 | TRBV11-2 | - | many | CASSSPEGLFGNTGELFF | TGTGCCAGCAGCTCCCCCGAGGGCCTCTTTGGGAACACCGGGGAGCTGTTTTTT
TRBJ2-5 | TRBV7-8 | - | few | CASSLRDSTRGETQYF | TGTGCCAGCAGCTTAAGGGACTCCACCCGGGGGGAGACCCAGTACTTC
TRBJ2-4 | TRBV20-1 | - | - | CSARDPQPENIQYF | TGCAGTGCTAGAGATCCCCAACCGGAAAACATTCAGTACTTC
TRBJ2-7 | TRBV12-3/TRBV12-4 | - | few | CASSLGGGSYEQYF | TGTGCCAGCAGTTTGGGTGGTGGTTCCTACGAGCAGTACTTC
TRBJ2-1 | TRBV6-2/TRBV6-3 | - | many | CASSYGGREQFF | TGTGCCAGCAGTTACGGAGGACGAGAGCAGTTCTTC
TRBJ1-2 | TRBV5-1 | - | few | CASSPGDSNYGYTF | TGCGCCAGCAGCCCAGGGGATTCAAACTATGGCTACACCTTC
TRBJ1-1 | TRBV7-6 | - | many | CASSPGRENPEAFF | TGTGCCAGCAGCCCGGGGCGGGAAAATCCTGAAGCTTTCTTT
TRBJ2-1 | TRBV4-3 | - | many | CASSQEADEEQFF | TGCGCCAGCAGCCAAGAGGCGGATGAAGAGCAGTTCTTC
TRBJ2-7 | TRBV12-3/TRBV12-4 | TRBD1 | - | CASSLGDSSYEQYF | TGTGCCAGCAGCCTCGGGGACAGCTCCTACGAGCAGTACTTC
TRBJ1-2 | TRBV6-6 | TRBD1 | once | CANSYGTDGYTF | TGTGCCAACAGTTACGGGACAGATGGCTACACCTTC
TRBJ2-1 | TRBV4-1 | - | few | CASSHPGLREQFF | TGCGCCAGCAGCCACCCGGGACTTCGGGAGCAGTTCTTC
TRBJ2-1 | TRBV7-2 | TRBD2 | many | CASSRYAGGNNEQFF | TGTGCCAGCAGCCGCTATGCGGGGGGAAACAATGAGCAGTTCTTC
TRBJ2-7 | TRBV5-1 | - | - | CASSFGVTYEQYF | TGCGCCAGCAGCTTCGGGGTTACCTACGAGCAGTACTTC
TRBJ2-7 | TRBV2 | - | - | CASARGGWNEQYF | TGTGCCAGCGCCCGGGGCGGGTGGAACGAGCAGTACTTC
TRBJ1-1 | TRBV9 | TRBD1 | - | CASSAGGSNTEAFF | TGTGCCAGCAGCGCAGGGGGATCGAACACTGAAGCTTTCTTT
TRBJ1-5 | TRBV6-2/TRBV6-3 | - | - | CASRGGGNNQPQHF | TGTGCCAGCAGGGGAGGTGGGAACAATCAGCCCCAGCATTTT
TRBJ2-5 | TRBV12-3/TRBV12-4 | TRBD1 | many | CASSPVLDQGAETQYF | TGTGCCAGCAGTCCGGTTTTGGACCAGGGGGCAGAGACCCAGTACTTC
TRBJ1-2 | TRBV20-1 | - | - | CSAPRETNYGYTF | TGCAGTGCCCCACGAGAAACCAACTATGGCTACACCTTC
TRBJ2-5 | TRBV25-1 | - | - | CASIDGETQYF | TGTGCCAGCATAGACGGAGAGACCCAGTACTTC
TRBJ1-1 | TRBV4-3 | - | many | CASSQDGGTWAFF | TGCGCCAGCAGCCAAGATGGTGGGACCTGGGCTTTCTTT
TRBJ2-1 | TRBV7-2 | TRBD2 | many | CASSHNSGSFNNEQFF | TGTGCCAGCAGCCACAATAGCGGGAGTTTCAACAATGAGCAGTTCTTC
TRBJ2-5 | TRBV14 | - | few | CASSPQVWETQYF | TGTGCCAGCAGCCCACAAGTCTGGGAGACCCAGTACTTC
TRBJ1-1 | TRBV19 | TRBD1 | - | CASSMRGHTEAFF | TGTGCCAGTAGTATGAGGGGGCACACTGAAGCTTTCTTT
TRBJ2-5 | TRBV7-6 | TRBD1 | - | CASSLTRGTGETQYF | TGTGCCAGCAGCTTGACCCGGGGGACAGGGGAGACCCAGTACTTC
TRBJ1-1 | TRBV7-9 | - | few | CASSLGQESTEAFF | TGTGCCAGCAGCTTAGGGCAGGAAAGCACTGAAGCTTTCTTT
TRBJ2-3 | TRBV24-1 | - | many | CATSRVLTDTQYF | TGTGCCACCTCGCGGGTACTCACAGATACGCAGTATTTT
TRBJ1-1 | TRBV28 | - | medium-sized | CASRLQGWNTEAFF | TGTGCCAGCAGACTTCAGGGGTGGAACACTGAAGCTTTCTTT
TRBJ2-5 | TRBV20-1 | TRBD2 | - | CSATTSEETQYF | TGCAGTGCTACGACTAGCGAGGAGACCCAGTACTTC
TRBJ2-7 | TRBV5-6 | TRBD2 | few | CASSARWVGTKYEQYF | TGTGCCAGCAGCGCCCGATGGGTGGGGACTAAGTACGAGCAGTACTTC
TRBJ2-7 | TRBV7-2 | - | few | CASSLGLPGDEQYF | TGTGCCAGCAGCCTTGGCTTGCCCGGCGACGAGCAGTACTTC
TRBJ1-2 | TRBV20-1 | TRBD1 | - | CSAPWDSDYYGYTF | TGCAGTGCTCCCTGGGACAGCGATTACTATGGCTACACCTTC
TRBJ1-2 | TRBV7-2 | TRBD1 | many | CASSPRQGAQSYGYTF | TGTGCCAGCAGCCCTCGACAGGGGGCGCAAAGCTATGGCTACACCTTC
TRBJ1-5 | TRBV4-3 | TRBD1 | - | CASSLWTGYNQPQHF | TGCGCCAGCAGCCTATGGACAGGTTACAATCAGCCCCAGCATTTT
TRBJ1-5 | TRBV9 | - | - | CASSVSGGEIQPQHF | TGTGCCAGCAGCGTCTCGGGGGGCGAAATTCAGCCCCAGCATTTT
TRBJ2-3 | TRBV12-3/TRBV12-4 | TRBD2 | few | CASSKGLAADTQYF | TGTGCCAGCAGTAAGGGACTAGCGGCGGATACGCAGTATTTT